This record looks at one T cell receptor beta chain sequence and its context. The antigen is not known. Some clones are missing from TCRdb's copy, which holds only in-frame ones; the method was immunoSEQ multiplex PCR. The sample lists 150,000 or so clones; roughly nine tenths were seen once. The CDR3 loop spans 15 amino acids. Germline V lookup: CDR1 LGHDT, CDR2 YNNKEL (reference sequence). The V end was cut by 2 bases, the J end by 4 bases, with 9 bases between. This sample is part of a study of T cell responses to AZD1222 COVID-19 vaccine. Study-wide results and caveats: Possibly, clonal diversity was underestimated; donors were largely white British and included more females. Vaccine-associated CD4 TCRs ranged over spike, dominating at 160-218 and 743-854.

V usage is TRBV3-1 (or the pseudogene TRBV3-2) and J usage is TRBJ2-6; possibly TRBD1 for D (6 bases). Material: peripheral blood, obtained on day 0 of AZD1222 vaccination. This TCR derives from an adult in good health. The CDR3 here is CASSQYRAGANVLTF. CDR3 DNA sequence: TGTGCCAGCAGCCAATACAGGGCAGGGGCCAACGTCCTGACTTTC.